This is a list of T cell receptor beta chains from one sample in a study of T cells in localized non-small cell lung cancer. The assay was immunoSEQ multiplex PCR, and TCRdb's table has in-frame clones only and misses some. The sample contains around 36,000 clones, about 86% of which appear only once. Material: peripheral blood mononuclear cells, obtained before any cancer treatment. These receptor sequences come from a male donor at least 60 years old with stage II lung adenocarcinoma. Each CDR3 is given with its conserved first and last residue. D genes are given only for firm matches. A clone size is listed for some rows: how often the clone was seen (once, few, many), or a class if it is expanded.

>.|TRBJ2-5|TRBD2|TRBV19
TGTGCCAGTAGTATCCCCACTAGCGGACAAGAGACCCAGTACTTC
CASSIPTSGQETQYF
>once|TRBJ2-5|.|TRBV11-3
TGTGCCAGCAGCTTAGGCCAGGGGCATGGAGAGACCCAGTACTTC
CASSLGQGHGETQYF
>.|TRBJ1-1|.|TRBV29-1
TGCAGCGGTCGGGCCGGAGGCACTGAAGCTTTCTTT
CSGRAGGTEAFF
>.|TRBJ2-3|.|TRBV21-1
TGTGCCAGCAGCAAAAAACGGAGGGCCGGCACAGATACGCAGTATTTT
CASSKKRRAGTDTQYF
>.|TRBJ1-5|TRBD1|TRBV27
TGTGCCAGCAGTTTTGGGACAGGGGAGGATCAGCCCCAGCATTTT
CASSFGTGEDQPQHF
>.|TRBJ1-2|.|TRBV5-6
TGTGCCAGCAGCTCTGTAGGGGGGGTTTATGGCTACACCTTC
CASSSVGGVYGYTF
>.|TRBJ2-1|.|TRBV11-2
TGTGCCAGCAGCTTAAGACAGATCAATGAGCAGTTCTTC
CASSLRQINEQFF
>.|TRBJ2-1|TRBD2|TRBV10-3
TGTGCCATCAGCCGTATGACTAGCGGGAGCGGGTACAATGAGCAGTTCTTC
CAISRMTSGSGYNEQFF
>.|TRBJ1-5|TRBD1|TRBV19
TGTGCCAGTACCACTCGGGGGCGGTCAGGGGGCCAGGGCAATCAGCCCCAGCATTTT
CASTTRGRSGGQGNQPQHF
>.|TRBJ2-6|TRBD1|TRBV9
TGTGCCAGCAGCCCACAGGGGACCTCTGGGGCCAACGTCCTGACTTTC
CASSPQGTSGANVLTF
>.|TRBJ2-1|.|TRBV7-2
TGTGCCAGCAGCTTAGATCGGGGGGCGGGCGATGAGCAGTTCTTC
CASSLDRGAGDEQFF
>.|TRBJ2-3|.|TRBV19
TGTGCCAGTACTAGTGACTGGAAAGGAGATACGCAGTATTTT
CASTSDWKGDTQYF
>few|TRBJ1-5|.|TRBV4-3
TGCGCCAGCAGCCAAGAATTGAGGGGTTTGCAGCCCCAGCATTTT
CASSQELRGLQPQHF
>.|TRBJ2-2|.|TRBV19
TGTGCCAGTAGTATAGCCAGGGTTAACACCGGGGAGCTGTTTTTT
CASSIARVNTGELFF
>once|TRBJ2-7|.|TRBV5-4
TGTGCCAGCAGCTTGCAGGGGACCTACGAGCAGTACTTC
CASSLQGTYEQYF
>.|TRBJ2-6|.|TRBV2
TGTGCCAGCATGGGACTCAACTCTGGGGCCAACGTCCTGACTTTC
CASMGLNSGANVLTF
>.|TRBJ2-1|.|TRBV7-7
TGTGCCAGCAGCTTAGCCCGCGCGGGGAGTAGGAATGAGCAGTTCTTC
CASSLARAGSRNEQFF
>once|TRBJ2-3|TRBD1|TRBV11-1
TGTGCCAGCAGCTTACTCGGGACAGGGGGCGTAGATACGCAGTATTTT
CASSLLGTGGVDTQYF
>few|TRBJ2-7|.|TRBV6-1
TGTGCCAGCAGTTGGAATAGTAACTACGAGCAGTACTTC
CASSWNSNYEQYF
>few|TRBJ2-1|TRBD1|TRBV6-1
TGTGCCAGCAACTCCAGACAGGGGGCCTACAATGAGCAGTTCTTC
CASNSRQGAYNEQFF
>.|TRBJ2-4|.|TRBV19
TGTGCCAGTAGTATGAGAACAGGGAAGTCCATAGCCAAAAACATTCAGTACTTC
CASSMRTGKSIAKNIQYF
>.|TRBJ2-7|TRBD2|TRBV11-2
TGTGCCAGCAGCCCCACGTCAGCGGGAGTGAGTTACGAGCAGTACTTC
CASSPTSAGVSYEQYF
>few|TRBJ1-3|.|TRBV4-3
TGCGCCAGCAGCCCCTACCTAGGACAGAGCTCTGGAAACACCATATATTTT
CASSPYLGQSSGNTIYF
>.|TRBJ2-7|.|TRBV5-1
TGCGCCAGCACTGAAATACTTGATAGGGGCACCGAGCAGTACTTC
CASTEILDRGTEQYF
>.|TRBJ1-2|.|TRBV10-3
TGTGCCATCAGTGAGCAGAACTATGGCTACACCTTC
CAISEQNYGYTF
>.|TRBJ2-5|TRBD1|TRBV7-9
TGTGCCAGCAGCTTTAGGGCGACAGGGGAAGAGACCCAGTACTTC
CASSFRATGEETQYF
>.|TRBJ1-1|.|TRBV18
TGTGCCAGCTCCCGAGACTCGAACACTGAAGCTTTCTTT
CASSRDSNTEAFF
>few|TRBJ1-4|.|TRBV15
TGTGCCACCAGCAGAGATATTGTTTTCGTGCCGGACAGATTAGAAAAACTGTTTTTT
CATSRDIVFVPDRLEKLFF
>.|TRBJ2-1|TRBD2|TRBV14
TGTGCCAGCAGCCAAGATCCCCGAGCGGGGGACGACAATGAGCAGTTCTTC
CASSQDPRAGDDNEQFF
>.|TRBJ2-7|.|TRBV5-5
TGTGCCAGCAGAGAAGGGTACGAGCAGTACTTC
CASREGYEQYF
>few|TRBJ1-2|.|TRBV19
TGTGCCAGTAGTATAGCCGGGACTGGCTACACCTTC
CASSIAGTGYTF
>.|TRBJ2-7|.|TRBV7-8
TGTGCCAGCAGCTTAGGATCAGGGGCGGAGCAGTACTTC
CASSLGSGAEQYF
>.|TRBJ1-2|TRBD1|TRBV19
TGTGCCAGTAGGTCTCGAGGACAGGTGCGTGGCTACACCTTC
CASRSRGQVRGYTF
>.|TRBJ2-5|.|TRBV25-1
TGTGCCAGCAGTCCCCGGCAGGGGCTCCAAGAGACCCAGTACTTC
CASSPRQGLQETQYF
>.|TRBJ2-5|.|TRBV5-6
TGTGCCAGCAGCTTGTCGGAGCGGCAAGAGACCCAGTACTTC
CASSLSERQETQYF
>once|TRBJ2-7|.|TRBV7-2
TGTGCCAGCAGCTTCCCGGACCGGTACTCCTACGAGCAGTACTTC
CASSFPDRYSYEQYF
>.|TRBJ1-5|.|TRBV9
TGTGCCAGCAGCCTACCTCAGGCGTTGAGCGGAAATCAGCCCCAGCATTTT
CASSLPQALSGNQPQHF
>.|TRBJ1-1|TRBD1|TRBV7-9
TGTGCCAGCAGTACGTACAGGGGGAAGGACACTGAAGCTTTCTTT
CASSTYRGKDTEAFF
>few|TRBJ2-3|TRBD2|TRBV4-1
TGCGCCAGCAGCCAAGGGAATGGGCGGGAGAAAGGGGATACGCAGTATTTT
CASSQGNGREKGDTQYF
>.|TRBJ1-1|.|TRBV28
TGTGCCAGCAGTCCTGGGTCCCCCGACGGCACTGAAGCTTTCTTT
CASSPGSPDGTEAFF
>.|TRBJ2-3|TRBD2|TRBV18
TGTGCCAGCAAAACTAGCGGGAGTACCGCAGATACGCAGTATTTT
CASKTSGSTADTQYF
>.|TRBJ1-2|.|TRBV14
TGTGCCAGCAGCCAGCCCAGGGGATATGGCTACACCTTC
CASSQPRGYGYTF
>.|TRBJ1-1|TRBD1|TRBV4-2
TGTGCCAGCAGCCAGGATAGACAGGGTAACTTGTTCACTGAAGCTTTCTTT
CASSQDRQGNLFTEAFF
>few|TRBJ2-5|.|TRBV19
TGTGCCAGTAGTATTTCCGCTAGTCCGGGGACCCAGTACTTC
CASSISASPGTQYF
>few|TRBJ2-1|TRBD1|TRBV6-1
TGTGCCAGTACCCCAGGACAGGCTAGGAATGAGCAGTTCTTC
CASTPGQARNEQFF
>.|TRBJ2-5|.|TRBV15
TGTGCCACCAGCAGAGATCCAGGGGAGACCCAGTACTTC
CATSRDPGETQYF
>.|TRBJ1-2|.|TRBV29-1
TGCAGCGTTCGAGTGGACTATGGCTACACCTTC
CSVRVDYGYTF
>few|TRBJ1-1|.|TRBV19
TGTGCCAGCCGAAAAAACGGTGCGAACACTGAAGCTTTCTTT
CASRKNGANTEAFF